The 16 T cell receptor beta chains given below trace back to one sample, sequenced in a study of Ad26.COV2.S vaccination and SARS-CoV-2 variants. Treatment noted: around 19 received Ad26.COV2.S at low or high dose, single or two shots; roughly 5 received placebo; per-sample allocation not given. Day 63 following the first vaccine or placebo injection was when the samples were taken. Measured with immunoSEQ multiplex PCR; TCRdb has only the in-frame clones, and not every one. The sample contains about 350,000 clones, less than 90% of which appear only once. Sequenced here: peripheral blood, sampled in a trial of Ad26.COV2.S vaccine versus placebo. These receptors all come from a person aged 18 to 65 who received the Ad26.COV2.S COVID-19 vaccine or a placebo.

The chain is built from TRBV18 and TRBJ1-1; D is unclear. The germline V and J ends were trimmed by 0 bases and 4 bases, with 6 bases remaining between them. This CDR3 spans 13 amino acids. Germline CDR1 and CDR2: KGHSH and LQKENI. The CDR3 is CASSPPQATEAFF. CDR3 bases: TGTGCCAGCTCACCACCGCAGGCCACTGAAGCTTTCTTT.

The chain combines TRBV5-1 with TRBJ2-2; D is unclear. CDR1 is SGHRS and CDR2 is YFSETQ in the germline V gene. Trimming left V 2 bases short and J 1 base short, with 6 bases between. The CDR3 totals 14 residues. CDR3: CASSFSMNTGELFF. CDR3 DNA sequence: TGCGCCAGCAGCTTTTCCATGAACACCGGGGAGCTGTTTTTT.

The CDR3 DNA is TGTGCCAGTAGTTCCACTCGACAGAGCTACGAGCAGTACTTC. It is translated as CASSSTRQSYEQYF. The chain joins TRBV19 to TRBJ2-7; perhaps TRBD1 as D (5 bases). The CDR3 totals 14 residues. Germline V gene lookup returns CDR1 LNHDA and CDR2 SQIVND (reference sequence). Trimming took off 5 bases at V and 3 bases at J, with 14 bases between the two ends.

This clone was counted once. The V and J genes are TRBV4-1 and TRBJ2-7; 10 nucleotides align to TRBD1. With 3 bases clipped from V and 6 bases from J, the junction kept 17 bases outside the gene matches. Germline values: CDR1 MGHRA, CDR2 YSYEKL. There are 18 residues in the CDR3. The CDR3 region has the DNA TGCGCCAGCAGCCAGGGTATACTCCGACAGGGGGCGACCGGCGAGCAGTACTTC. Translating gives CASSQGILRQGATGEQYF.

This chain joins TRBV5-1 and TRBJ2-7; D is ambiguous. Trimming took off 2 bases at V and 1 base at J, with 16 bases between the two ends. The CDR3 spans 16 residues. Germline V gene data show CDR1 as SGHRS and CDR2 as YFSETQ. The CDR3 loop is CASSLSSGAPSYEQYF. CDR3 coding DNA: TGCGCCAGCAGCTTATCATCAGGTGCTCCTTCCTACGAGCAGTACTTC.

The chain is built from TRBV5-1 and TRBJ2-3; D tentatively reads TRBD1 or TRBD2 (5 bases each). Germline V CDR1 and CDR2: SGHRS, YFSETQ. V gave up 1 base and J gave up 7 bases, with 19 bases separating them. The CDR3 has 16 residues. The CDR3 DNA sequence: TGCGCCAGCAGCTTGAGTACGGGTGTGGGGGTCAATACGCAGTATTTT. As protein: CASSLSTGVGVNTQYF.

V gene TRBV19 combines with J gene TRBJ1-3; weak D call: TRBD1 (5 bases). The germline V and J ends were trimmed by 6 bases and 2 bases, with 8 bases remaining between them. Per the germline V gene, CDR1 is LNHDA and CDR2 is SQIVND (reference sequence). CDR3 length: 13 amino acids. The CDR3 DNA follows: TGTGCCAGTAGCTGGGGGACTGGAAACACCATATATTTT. This encodes CASSWGTGNTIYF.

The chain combines TRBV5-1 with TRBJ2-3; TRBD2 matches 8 bases. This CDR3 has 14 residues. V lost 4 bases, J lost 2 bases, and 3 bases stayed unmatched. In germline, CDR1 is SGHRS, CDR2 YFSETQ. The CDR3: CASSRGGDTDTQYF. In DNA, the CDR3 is TGCGCCAGCAGCCGGGGGGGCGACACAGATACGCAGTATTTT.

CDR3 loop: CASKGAGVEQYF. The CDR3 DNA is TGTGCCAGCAAAGGGGCGGGAGTCGAGCAGTACTTC. The chain links TRBV27 to TRBJ2-7, with TRBD2 matching over 7 bases. With V trimmed by 7 bases and J by 6 bases, 6 bases remained unmatched. Germline V gene sequence: CDR1 MNHEY, CDR2 SMNVEV (reference sequence). CDR3 size: 12 residues.

V gene TRBV5-4 combines with J gene TRBJ2-2; TRBD1 aligns across 7 bases. The germline CDR1 and CDR2 sequences are SGHNT and YYREEE (reference sequence). This CDR3 contains 14 residues. J lost 7 bases, V lost 0 bases, and 3 bases had no gene match. CDR3 sequence: CASSLEGAVGELFF. Written as DNA, the CDR3 is TGTGCCAGCAGCTTGGAGGGGGCGGTCGGGGAGCTGTTTTTT. The full variable domain, completed using reference TRBV5-4 and TRBJ2-2, is ETGVTQSPTHLIKTRGQQVTLRCSSQSGHNTVSWYQQALGQGPQFIFQYYREEENGRGNFPPRFSGLQFPNYSSELNVNALELDDSALYLCASSLEGAVGELFFGEGSRLTVL.

The chain uses TRBV27 and TRBJ1-2; perhaps TRBD1 as D (5 bases). Trimming stripped 6 bases from V and 4 bases from J, with 15 bases between. The length of the CDR3 is 14 residues. Germline V gene sequence: CDR1 MNHEY, CDR2 SMNVEV (reference sequence). The CDR3 reads CASSNAGLGYGYTF. CDR3 DNA sequence: TGTGCCAGCAGCAACGCGGGGCTAGGCTATGGCTACACCTTC.

The chain joins TRBV2 to TRBJ1-2; D is ambiguous. Trimming took 3 bases from V and 8 from J, leaving 16 bases between them. Looked up from germline, CDR1 is SNHLY and CDR2 is FYNNEI. The CDR3 consists of 14 residues. In DNA, the CDR3 is TGTGCCAGCAGTGAGGCCGGAGGATCTGGCGGCTACACCTTC. Amino acid sequence: CASSEAGGSGGYTF.

This clone was found a few times. The chain links TRBV28 to TRBJ2-7; 9 nucleotides agree with TRBD1. The CDR3 consists of 14 residues. V trimming: 4 bases; J trimming: 6 bases; junction bases outside the gene matches: 7. CDR1 and CDR2 (germline): MDHEN, SYDVKM. CDR3 residues: CASSSPVDRGEQYF. Here the CDR3 DNA reads TGTGCCAGCAGTTCCCCCGTGGACAGGGGCGAGCAGTACTTC.

This chain uses TRBV9 with TRBJ2-1, with D maybe TRBD2 (6 bases). The CDR3 is 16 residues long. Germline CDR1 reads SGDLS; CDR2 reads YYNGEE. V shed 4 bases and J shed 0 bases, with 14 bases lying between them. DNA of the CDR3: TGTGCCAGCAGCCCACAAACTAGCCGCTCCTACAATGAGCAGTTCTTC. It specifies CASSPQTSRSYNEQFF.

CDR3 nucleotides: TGCGCCAGCAGCCTCTCAACCGGCTCCTACAATGAGCAGTTCTTC. Residues: CASSLSTGSYNEQFF. The gene calls are TRBV5-1 and TRBJ2-1; D ambiguous. Germline V gene sequence: CDR1 SGHRS, CDR2 YFSETQ. This CDR3 region has 15 residues. Trimming left V 4 bases short and J 0 bases short, with 11 bases between.

The chain is built from TRBV25-1 and TRBJ2-7; perhaps TRBD1 as D (5 bases). Trimming took off 3 bases at V and 4 bases at J, with 7 bases between the two ends. CDR1 and CDR2 (germline): MGHDK, SYGVNS. This CDR3 has 12 amino acids. This chain's CDR3 is CASSDREYEQYF. For the CDR3, the DNA is TGTGCCAGCAGTGACAGGGAATACGAGCAGTACTTC.